This is a list of T cell receptor beta chains from one sample in a study of blood T cell repertoires in COVID-19. TCRdb's table, derived via immunoSEQ multiplex PCR, lists solely in-frame clones and lacks some. The sample includes hundreds of thousands of clones, 85% of them seen just once. Specimen: peripheral blood. These receptors were collected from a woman aged 50 to 65 with active or convalescent COVID-19. Each CDR3 is given with its conserved first and last residue. The D gene is left open where the match is weak. Expanded clones are given a class, and other clones once, few, many or no size at all.

TRBV19	TRBJ1-1	-	-	TGTGCCAGTAGTATTCAGGTCCGCACTGAAGCTTTCTTT	CASSIQVRTEAFF
TRBV5-1	TRBJ2-7	-	-	TGCGCCAGCAGCTTGGAGGGGGCCTACGAGCAGTACTTC	CASSLEGAYEQYF
TRBV7-9	TRBJ1-5	-	-	TGTGCCAGCAGCTTAGGAAGGAGCGATCAGCCCCAGCATTTT	CASSLGRSDQPQHF
TRBV7-9	TRBJ1-6	-	-	TGTGCCAGCAGCTCGATAAGAGGTCCGAGCTCCTATAATTCACCCCTCCACTTT	CASSSIRGPSSYNSPLHF
TRBV12-3/TRBV12-4	TRBJ1-1	-	few	TGTGCCAGCAGGGGGGGTAGCGTGACTGAAGCTTTCTTT	CASRGGSVTEAFF
TRBV2	TRBJ2-2	TRBD1	once	TGTGCCAGCAGGAGGGGGCCCGGGGAGCTGTTTTTT	CASRRGPGELFF
TRBV28	TRBJ2-7	TRBD1	-	TGTGCCAGCAGTCGATACGGACAGGGGGCCTCCTACGAGCAGTACTTC	CASSRYGQGASYEQYF
TRBV9	TRBJ1-5	-	-	TGTGCCAGCAGCGCTACAGTTAGCAATCAGCCCCAGCATTTT	CASSATVSNQPQHF
TRBV5-4	TRBJ2-7	TRBD1	once	TGTGCCTACCGGGACAGGGGGGTCTACGAGCAGTACTTC	CAYRDRGVYEQYF
TRBV7-9	TRBJ2-7	TRBD2	-	TGTGCCAGCAGCTTCTGGACTAGCGGGAGTCTCTACGAGCAGTACTTC	CASSFWTSGSLYEQYF
TRBV12-3/TRBV12-4	TRBJ1-1	-	-	TGTGCCAGCAGTTTCGAGGAGTTCGCTGAAGCTTTCTTT	CASSFEEFAEAFF
TRBV28	TRBJ2-1	TRBD2	-	TGTGCCAGCAGTTTAAGCGGGACGAATTCGGAGCAGTTCTTC	CASSLSGTNSEQFF
TRBV7-2	TRBJ1-1	-	few	TGTGCCAGCAGCCCTCAACACACGAACACTGAAGCTTTCTTT	CASSPQHTNTEAFF
TRBV15	TRBJ2-7	TRBD2	-	TGTGCCACCAACCCCTTAGCGGGAGGGGGCGAGCAGTACTTC	CATNPLAGGGEQYF
TRBV5-1	TRBJ1-2	TRBD1	-	TGCGCCAGCAGCCCAGGACAGGGGGCCGCTGGCTACACCTTC	CASSPGQGAAGYTF
TRBV3-1/TRBV3-2	TRBJ1-6	-	-	TGTGCCAGCAGCCAAGGCGGGGGCAGGAATTCACCCCTCCACTTT	CASSQGGGRNSPLHF
TRBV10-3	TRBJ2-5	TRBD1	-	TGTGCCATCAGTATTACAGGGGGCGAAGAGACCCAGTACTTC	CAISITGGEETQYF
TRBV25-1	TRBJ1-2	TRBD1	-	TGTGCCAGCAGTACGACAGGGGTCGTCAATGGCTACACCTTC	CASSTTGVVNGYTF
TRBV2	TRBJ1-5	-	-	TGTGCCAGCAGTACTGGGCCCCAGCCCCAGCATTTT	CASSTGPQPQHF
TRBV28	TRBJ1-4	-	-	TGTGCCACAAACCCCTCCCCGGGGGGTGAAAAACTGTTTTTT	CATNPSPGGEKLFF
TRBV10-3	TRBJ1-3	TRBD1	-	TGTGCCATCAGTGCATGGATCGGGACAGGGGGCACGTCCTCTGGAAACACCATATATTTT	CAISAWIGTGGTSSGNTIYF
TRBV29-1	TRBJ2-2	-	-	TGCAGCGTTGATTCCTCGAACACCGGGGAGCTGTTTTTT	CSVDSSNTGELFF
TRBV10-3	TRBJ2-5	TRBD1	-	TGTGCCATCAGACGAGCAGGGGGTGGGGAGACCCAGTACTTC	CAIRRAGGGETQYF
TRBV18	TRBJ2-3	-	-	TGTGCCAGCTCACCCCAAAGCCTCGATACGCAGTATTTT	CASSPQSLDTQYF
TRBV5-1	TRBJ2-5	TRBD2	-	TGCGCCAGCAGCAGACTAGCCTCTCACCAAGAGACCCAGTACTTC	CASSRLASHQETQYF
TRBV30	TRBJ2-3	TRBD2	once	TGTGCCTGGAGTGACCTAGCGGAGCACACAGATACGCAGTATTTT	CAWSDLAEHTDTQYF
TRBV2	TRBJ1-2	TRBD1	-	TGTGCCAGCAGCGGTGGACAGGGTCACTATGGCTACACCTTC	CASSGGQGHYGYTF
TRBV11-1	TRBJ2-2	-	once	TGTGCCAGCAGCAGGGGGAGCGACGCCGGGGAGCTGTTTTTT	CASSRGSDAGELFF
TRBV2	TRBJ2-7	-	-	TGTGCCAGCAGTGAAGTCTTGACAGCCTCCTACGAGCAGTACTTC	CASSEVLTASYEQYF
TRBV9	TRBJ1-2	-	once	TGTGCCAGCAGCGTTTCACAGGGAGACTATGGCTACACCTTC	CASSVSQGDYGYTF
TRBV5-4	TRBJ2-2	TRBD1	once	TGTGCCAGCAGCCCGAACAGGGGGCCGGGCACCGGGGAGCTGTTTTTT	CASSPNRGPGTGELFF
TRBV2	TRBJ2-5	-	-	TGTGCCAGCAGTGAAGCGCTTGGGGCGTCGGGGACCCAGTACTTC	CASSEALGASGTQYF
TRBV18	TRBJ2-1	TRBD2	-	TGTGCCAGCTCAGCTGCGCCGGGACTAGCGGGAGGGAAGGTGCAGTTCTTC	CASSAAPGLAGGKVQFF
TRBV5-1	TRBJ2-7	-	-	TGCGCCAGTAGTCAGGGTACAGTTAAGAATCTCCCCAGCGAGCAGTACTTC	CASSQGTVKNLPSEQYF
TRBV2	TRBJ1-1	-	-	TGTGCCAGCAGTCTTTTCCGGACAGTTAACACTGAAGCTTTCTTT	CASSLFRTVNTEAFF
TRBV30	TRBJ2-3	TRBD1	-	TGTGCCTGGAAGCGGCAGGGGGCGGTTAGAGCAGATACGCAGTATTTT	CAWKRQGAVRADTQYF
TRBV14	TRBJ2-5	TRBD1	-	TGTGCCAGCAGCCAAGGGTCTGCAGGGGGCGAGACCCAGTACTTC	CASSQGSAGGETQYF
TRBV11-1	TRBJ2-5	-	-	TGTGCCAGCAGCCCAACCGGGAGCAGAGAGACCCAGTACTTC	CASSPTGSRETQYF
TRBV2	TRBJ1-5	-	-	TGTGCCAGCAGTGAAGCATGGCAACAGCCCCAGCATTTT	CASSEAWQQPQHF
TRBV27	TRBJ1-2	-	-	TGTGCCAGCAGGTCGACGGGCTATGGCTACACCTTC	CASRSTGYGYTF
TRBV5-4	TRBJ1-2	-	-	TGTGCCAGCAGCTTGGCAGGGGCTAAGGGCTACACCTTC	CASSLAGAKGYTF
TRBV5-1	TRBJ1-1	-	-	TGCGCCAGCAGCTCAGCGGGGAGTGGGAACACTGAAGCTTTCTTT	CASSSAGSGNTEAFF
TRBV15	TRBJ2-7	-	-	TGTGCCACCGGGCTGGAGGGACAGACCTACGAGCAGTACTTC	CATGLEGQTYEQYF
TRBV10-3	TRBJ2-2	-	-	TGTGCCATCAGTGAGGGACACCCCACGAACACCGGGGAGCTGTTTTTT	CAISEGHPTNTGELFF
TRBV6-5	TRBJ1-5	-	-	TGTGCCAGCAGCCCCTCTCCGAGTGGCAATCAGCCCCAGCATTTT	CASSPSPSGNQPQHF